This is a list of T cell receptor beta chains from one sample in a study of T cells after posttransplantation cyclophosphamide. Clones were sequenced by immunoSEQ multiplex PCR, and TCRdb holds only the in-frame ones, with some missing. Among some 12,000 clones listed, 80% to 90% were seen once. The material was PBMCs, obtained after allogeneic stem cell transplant with posttransplant cyclophosphamide. The receptors come from a female patient in her forties or fifties who received an allogeneic stem cell transplant from a related donor, was CMV-positive, and had no GVHD. The T cells may partly be graft donor cells. CDR3s include the opening cysteine and the closing phenylalanine or tryptophan. The order of the fields is D gene, J gene, clone size, CDR3 length, V gene, CDR3 protein, CDR3 DNA. D genes are given only for firm matches. Expanded clones get a size class; other rows say once, few or many, or leave the size out.

d_gene: TRBD1
j_gene: TRBJ1-2
abundance: NA
len: 16
v_gene: TRBV7-6
CDR3aa: CASSLRGGTANYGYTF
CDR3nt: TGTGCCAGCAGCCTTCGGGGGGGGACAGCTAACTATGGCTACACCTTC

d_gene: NA
j_gene: TRBJ1-6
abundance: NA
len: 14
v_gene: TRBV7-2
CDR3aa: CASSLTRVGSPLHF
CDR3nt: TGTGCCAGCAGCTTGACGCGGGTGGGTTCACCCCTCCACTTT

d_gene: TRBD2
j_gene: TRBJ2-3
abundance: NA
len: 16
v_gene: TRBV5-1
CDR3aa: CASSGGLAGVLDTQYF
CDR3nt: TGCGCCAGCAGCGGGGGACTAGCGGGGGTTCTGGATACGCAGTATTTT

d_gene: TRBD1
j_gene: TRBJ2-3
abundance: NA
len: 17
v_gene: TRBV5-6
CDR3aa: CASSFSTGQGAGDTQYF
CDR3nt: TGTGCCAGCAGCTTCAGCACGGGACAGGGGGCCGGGGATACGCAGTATTTT

d_gene: NA
j_gene: TRBJ1-1
abundance: NA
len: 14
v_gene: TRBV19
CDR3aa: CASSDRTGNPEAFF
CDR3nt: TGTGCCAGTAGTGATAGAACAGGGAACCCTGAAGCTTTCTTT

d_gene: TRBD2
j_gene: TRBJ2-7
abundance: NA
len: 15
v_gene: TRBV7-6
CDR3aa: CASSRSGNSGGEQYF
CDR3nt: TGTGCCAGCAGTCGATCTGGAAATAGCGGGGGAGAGCAGTACTTC

d_gene: TRBD2
j_gene: TRBJ2-3
abundance: NA
len: 15
v_gene: TRBV9
CDR3aa: CTSSVQGGTPGTQYF
CDR3nt: TGTACCAGCAGCGTCCAGGGAGGGACTCCGGGTACGCAGTATTTT

d_gene: TRBD1
j_gene: TRBJ1-2
abundance: few
len: 14
v_gene: TRBV4-2
CDR3aa: CASSQEDRGLGYTF
CDR3nt: TGTGCCAGCAGCCAAGAGGACAGGGGTCTCGGCTACACCTTC

d_gene: TRBD1
j_gene: TRBJ2-7
abundance: NA
len: 14
v_gene: TRBV9
CDR3aa: CASSIRDSGREQYF
CDR3nt: TGTGCCAGCTCTATCCGGGACAGTGGACGCGAGCAGTACTTC

d_gene: TRBD1
j_gene: TRBJ1-6
abundance: NA
len: 15
v_gene: TRBV7-3
CDR3aa: CASSLRTGDNSPLHF
CDR3nt: TGTGCCAGCAGCTTAAGGACAGGGGATAATTCACCCCTCCACTTT

d_gene: TRBD1
j_gene: TRBJ1-6
abundance: NA
len: 14
v_gene: TRBV7-8
CDR3aa: CASSLRQGDSPLHF
CDR3nt: TGTGCCAGCAGCTTAAGACAGGGGGATTCACCCCTCCACTTT

d_gene: NA
j_gene: TRBJ2-7
abundance: NA
len: 17
v_gene: TRBV5-6
CDR3aa: CASSTLEVGAPSYEQYF
CDR3nt: TGTGCCAGCAGCACCCTTGAGGTGGGGGCCCCATCCTACGAGCAGTACTTC

d_gene: NA
j_gene: TRBJ1-1
abundance: few
len: 11
v_gene: TRBV30
CDR3aa: CAWRANTEAFF
CDR3nt: TGTGCCTGGAGGGCTAACACTGAAGCTTTCTTT

d_gene: TRBD1
j_gene: TRBJ1-5
abundance: NA
len: 17
v_gene: TRBV2
CDR3aa: CASSETGTGLSNQPQHF
CDR3nt: TGTGCCAGCAGTGAAACCGGGACAGGGCTTAGCAATCAGCCCCAGCATTTT

d_gene: TRBD1
j_gene: TRBJ1-2
abundance: NA
len: 17
v_gene: TRBV4-3
CDR3aa: CASSQDRLTGSHYGYTF
CDR3nt: TGCGCCAGCAGCCAAGATCGATTGACAGGGTCCCACTATGGCTACACCTTC

d_gene: TRBD1
j_gene: TRBJ1-1
abundance: NA
len: 15
v_gene: TRBV5-6
CDR3aa: CASSLVDRVSTEAFF
CDR3nt: TGTGCCAGCAGCTTGGTGGACAGGGTGAGCACTGAAGCTTTCTTT

d_gene: TRBD1
j_gene: TRBJ1-1
abundance: NA
len: 16
v_gene: TRBV19
CDR3aa: CASSISTGAMDTEAFF
CDR3nt: TGTGCCAGTAGTATCTCCACAGGGGCGATGGACACTGAAGCTTTCTTT

d_gene: NA
j_gene: TRBJ2-5
abundance: NA
len: 13
v_gene: TRBV5-1
CDR3aa: CASSREVEETQYF
CDR3nt: TGCGCCAGCAGCCGGGAAGTGGAAGAGACCCAGTACTTC

d_gene: TRBD1
j_gene: TRBJ2-3
abundance: NA
len: 16
v_gene: TRBV19
CDR3aa: CASSIDFGTGSDTQYF
CDR3nt: TGTGCCAGTAGTATAGATTTCGGGACAGGGTCAGATACGCAGTATTTT

d_gene: NA
j_gene: TRBJ1-5
abundance: NA
len: 15
v_gene: TRBV19
CDR3aa: CATHPRQYSNQPQHF
CDR3nt: TGTGCCACCCACCCCCGACAGTATAGCAATCAGCCCCAGCATTTT

d_gene: NA
j_gene: TRBJ1-5
abundance: NA
len: 14
v_gene: TRBV6-1
CDR3aa: CASSEGATFQPQHF
CDR3nt: TGTGCCAGCAGTGAAGGTGCCACTTTTCAGCCCCAGCATTTT

d_gene: TRBD1
j_gene: TRBJ1-6
abundance: NA
len: 14
v_gene: TRBV5-4
CDR3aa: CASSWDRYNSPLHF
CDR3nt: TGTGCCAGCAGCTGGGACAGATATAATTCACCCCTCCACTTT

d_gene: NA
j_gene: TRBJ2-1
abundance: NA
len: 14
v_gene: TRBV5-8
CDR3aa: CASRKGNSYNEQFF
CDR3nt: TGTGCCAGCCGAAAGGGGAACTCCTACAATGAGCAGTTCTTC

d_gene: TRBD1
j_gene: TRBJ1-2
abundance: NA
len: 16
v_gene: TRBV7-9
CDR3aa: CASSKQGAVRGYGYTF
CDR3nt: TGTGCCAGCAGCAAACAGGGGGCCGTTCGAGGCTATGGCTACACCTTC

d_gene: TRBD2
j_gene: TRBJ2-5
abundance: NA
len: 14
v_gene: TRBV14
CDR3aa: CASSGLAGQETQYF
CDR3nt: TGTGCCAGCAGCGGACTAGCGGGACAAGAGACCCAGTACTTC

d_gene: TRBD2
j_gene: TRBJ2-3
abundance: NA
len: 17
v_gene: TRBV27
CDR3aa: CASSFTLAGGSTDTQYF
CDR3nt: TGTGCCAGCAGTTTCACCCTAGCGGGGGGATCCACAGATACGCAGTATTTT

d_gene: TRBD1
j_gene: TRBJ2-1
abundance: NA
len: 14
v_gene: TRBV18
CDR3aa: CASSPGTGNTWEFF
CDR3nt: TGTGCCAGCTCTCCCGGGACAGGGAATACTTGGGAGTTCTTC

d_gene: TRBD1
j_gene: TRBJ2-2
abundance: few
len: 15
v_gene: TRBV29-1
CDR3aa: CSVVRTGADTGELFF
CDR3nt: TGCAGCGTTGTAAGGACAGGGGCGGACACCGGGGAGCTGTTTTTT

d_gene: NA
j_gene: TRBJ2-5
abundance: NA
len: 14
v_gene: TRBV19
CDR3aa: CASSIGTGVETQYF
CDR3nt: TGTGCCAGTAGTATTGGGACGGGGGTGGAGACCCAGTACTTC

d_gene: NA
j_gene: TRBJ2-3
abundance: NA
len: 18
v_gene: TRBV7-3
CDR3aa: CASSLLGRSTDALDTQYF
CDR3nt: TGTGCCAGCAGCTTGTTGGGTCGCTCGACAGATGCATTAGATACGCAGTATTTT

d_gene: NA
j_gene: TRBJ1-5
abundance: NA
len: 11
v_gene: TRBV6-5
CDR3aa: CASSGNQPQHF
CDR3nt: TGTGCCAGCAGCGGCAATCAGCCCCAGCATTTT

d_gene: NA
j_gene: TRBJ2-7
abundance: NA
len: 12
v_gene: TRBV10-3
CDR3aa: CAISSRAYEQYF
CDR3nt: TGTGCCATCAGCTCCCGGGCCTACGAGCAGTACTTC

d_gene: NA
j_gene: TRBJ2-7
abundance: large
len: 13
v_gene: TRBV28
CDR3aa: CASHKTGVSEQYF
CDR3nt: TGTGCCAGCCACAAGACTGGTGTTAGCGAGCAGTACTTC

d_gene: TRBD1
j_gene: TRBJ2-7
abundance: NA
len: 14
v_gene: TRBV5-4
CDR3aa: CASSNDRGLYEQYF
CDR3nt: TGTGCCAGCAGCAATGACAGGGGGCTATACGAGCAGTACTTC

d_gene: TRBD1
j_gene: TRBJ2-7
abundance: NA
len: 20
v_gene: TRBV9
CDR3aa: CASSVAIHRRGDRTTYEQYF
CDR3nt: TGTGCCAGCAGCGTGGCCATACACCGCAGAGGGGACAGGACTACTTACGAGCAGTACTTC

d_gene: NA
j_gene: TRBJ2-2
abundance: NA
len: 13
v_gene: TRBV15
CDR3aa: CATSRLASGELFF
CDR3nt: TGTGCCACCAGCAGACTAGCATCCGGGGAGCTGTTTTTT

d_gene: TRBD1
j_gene: TRBJ1-5
abundance: NA
len: 14
v_gene: TRBV6-5
CDR3aa: CATGTGDLNQPQHF
CDR3nt: TGTGCCACTGGGACAGGGGACCTCAATCAGCCCCAGCATTTT